One sample yielded the 31 T cell receptor beta chains listed below, sequenced in a study of beta chain features in type 1 diabetes. Expressed TCRB transcripts were sequenced, since all the RNA that had been isolated was reverse transcribed. Sequencing was performed with immunoSEQ multiplex PCR; in TCRdb, only in-frame clones are kept and a portion is missing. The sample lists about 170,000 clones; around 8% were seen once. Study-wide findings and caveats: Within each of all four CD4+ subsets, Type 1 diabetes patients had TCRB CDR3s that were moderately but significantly shorter.

Their antigen targets remain unknown. The sequenced sample was central memory CD4+ T cells from blood. The receptors were gathered from a woman aged 40 to 50 with type 1 diabetes.

This clone has just a few counts. This chain joins TRBV4-1 and TRBJ1-2; 11 nucleotides agree with TRBD1. The CDR3 sequence is 15 residues long. CDR1 and CDR2 from the germline V gene are MGHRA and YSYEKL. V lost 1 base to trimming and J lost 4 bases; unmatched junction nucleotides: 2. DNA for the CDR3: TGCGCCAGCAGCCAAGGGGGGACAGGGGGCTATGGCTACACCTTC. This codes for CASSQGGTGGYGYTF.

The chain carries TRBV5-4 and TRBJ2-6; 13 bases line up with TRBD2. The V segment lost 2 bases and the J segment 4 bases; nucleotides outside the gene matches: 6. The CDR3 sequence is 18 residues long. The germline V gene has CDR1 SGHNT and CDR2 YYREEE (reference sequence). The CDR3 sequence is CASSLTSGGATGANVLTF. The CDR3 DNA reads TGTGCCAGCAGCTTAACTAGCGGGGGGGCAACCGGGGCCAACGTCCTGACTTTC.

V usage is TRBV4-3 and J usage is TRBJ2-1; tentative D call: TRBD2 (6 bases). Germline CDR1 is LGHNA and CDR2 is YSLEER. CDR3 size: 15 residues. With 1 base removed from V and 6 bases from J, the gap between germline ends came to 13 bases. CDR3 nucleotide sequence: TGCGCCAGCAGCCAAGGAGGAGGGAGGCTCAATGAGCAGTTCTTC. Translated: CASSQGGGRLNEQFF.

This clone was recorded only once. The chain recombines TRBV7-6 with TRBJ1-5; D perhaps matches TRBD1 (5 bases). The CDR3 has 15 amino acids. The germline V gene has CDR1 SGHVS and CDR2 FNYEAQ. The germline V and J ends were trimmed by 0 bases and 3 bases, with 9 bases remaining between them. The CDR3 DNA is TGTGCCAGCAGCTTAGCGGAGGGGCTCAATCAGCCCCAGCATTTT. It encodes CASSLAEGLNQPQHF.

The J gene is TRBJ2-4, the V gene TRBV7-9; D might be TRBD2 (5 bases). The germline V gene has CDR1 SEHNR and CDR2 FQNEAQ (reference sequence). Trimming removed 1 base at V and 8 bases at J, with 6 bases between. The CDR3 has 12 amino acids. CDR3 amino acids: CASSLGGYIQYF. The CDR3 DNA reads as TGTGCCAGCAGCTTAGGCGGGTACATTCAGTACTTC.

CDR3 sequence reads: CASSLRGPGQLLEAFF. CDR3 in DNA: TGTGCCAGCAGTTTGAGAGGTCCGGGACAGCTACTTGAAGCTTTCTTT. This rearrangement joins TRBV7-9 to TRBJ1-1, with 7 nucleotides matching TRBD1. The CDR3 has 16 amino acids. Losses at the gene ends were 6 bases for V and 7 bases for J; bases not matched to a gene: 17. Germline V lookup: CDR1 SEHNR, CDR2 FQNEAQ (reference sequence).

This clone appeared a few times. The rearrangement joins TRBV7-6 to TRBJ1-4; 10 bases align to TRBD1. This CDR3 contains 14 residues. Germline lookup yields CDR1 SGHVS and CDR2 FNYEAQ. J lost 8 bases, V lost 5 bases, and 5 bases had no gene match. CDR3 loop: CASSPGQGNEKLFF. The CDR3 DNA reads as TGTGCCAGCAGCCCGGGACAGGGGAACGAAAAACTGTTTTTT.

The V and J genes are TRBV7-2 and TRBJ1-3; no firm D call. This CDR3 is built from 12 residues. V lost 5 bases and J 3 bases, leaving 5 bases between the germline ends. Per the germline V gene, CDR1 is SGHTA and CDR2 is FQGNSA. CDR3 bases: TGTGCCAGCAGCCCAGATGGAAACACCATATATTTT. Its protein product is CASSPDGNTIYF.

This clone was seen only a few times. The rearrangement joins TRBV19 to TRBJ1-1; 7 bases are shared with TRBD1. V lost 4 bases to trimming and J lost 3 bases; unmatched junction nucleotides: 5. The CDR3 consists of 14 residues. CDR1 and CDR2 from the germline V gene are LNHDA and SQIVND (reference sequence). The CDR3 coding sequence is TGTGCCAGTAGTAGAAAGGGGGCGGACACTGAAGCTTTCTTT. Protein product: CASSRKGADTEAFF.

This clone was counted a few times. The V gene is TRBV6-5, the J gene TRBJ1-2, with 8 bases that match TRBD1. Germline V CDR1 and CDR2: MNHEY, SVGAGI. The CDR3 extends over 15 amino acids. The trim removed 5 bases at V and 5 bases at J, leaving 10 bases unmatched. CDR3 sequence reads: CASSPAPGGGYGYTF. CDR3 DNA sequence: TGTGCCAGCAGTCCCGCCCCAGGGGGCGGGTATGGCTACACCTTC.

This clone has just a few counts. Germline and junction disagree at one end, which may indicate a read error. This chain connects TRBV7-2 to TRBJ2-7; TRBD2 agrees at 12 bases. CDR1 and CDR2 (germline): SGHTA, FQGNSA. The CDR3 is made up of 16 amino acids. CDR3 residues: CASSLGFLAGGNEQYF. The CDR3 DNA sequence: TGTGCCAGCAGTTTAGGATTCCTAGCGGGAGGGAATGAGCAGTACTTC.

This clone was observed a handful of times. This sequence joins TRBV10-3 and TRBJ1-2; 7 bases line up with TRBD1. Germline assignment: CDR1 ENHRY and CDR2 SYGVKD. The CDR3 extends over 13 amino acids. V lost 2 bases, J lost 4 bases, and 1 base stayed unmatched. CDR3 sequence reads: CAISEDRAYGYTF. The DNA for the CDR3 is TGTGCCATCAGTGAGGACAGGGCCTATGGCTACACCTTC.

As concerns this clone: A much bigger clone sits one base away, suggesting this may be a read error. The chain uses TRBV7-2 and TRBJ1-4; possible D gene TRBD1, 6 bases. Between the trimmed V and J ends, which lost 4 bases and 0 bases, there was a span of 9 bases. Germline V gives CDR1 SGHTA, CDR2 FQGNSA. This CDR3 comprises 15 residues. This CDR3 is CASSSRTATNEKLFF. The CDR3 DNA sequence: TGTGCCAGCAGCTCTCGGACAGCAACTAATGAAAAACTGTTTTTT.

V gene TRBV7-3 combines with J gene TRBJ2-3, with TRBD1 as a possible D gene (5 bases). In germline, CDR1 is SGHTA, CDR2 FQGTGA. V dropped 1 base and J dropped 3 bases, with 8 bases sitting between them. There are 14 residues in the CDR3. The CDR3 DNA reads TGTGCCAGCAGCTTAATCTCAGGGACAGATACGCAGTATTTT. Amino acids: CASSLISGTDTQYF.

Concerning this clone itself: The sample carries other DNA sequences with the same CDR3. The rearrangement joins TRBV2 to TRBJ1-6, with D perhaps matching TRBD1 (5 bases). This CDR3 is built from 13 residues. Trimming shortened V by 5 bases and J by 7 bases, and 9 bases separated the two germline ends. Looked up from germline, CDR1 is SNHLY and CDR2 is FYNNEI. CDR3 loop: CASSRQLNSPLHF. DNA for the CDR3: TGTGCCAGCAGTAGACAGTTAAATTCACCCCTCCACTTT.

The genes are TRBV10-3 and TRBJ2-2; TRBD2 might be the D (5 bases). This CDR3 has 13 residues. Germline V gene sequence: CDR1 ENHRY, CDR2 SYGVKD. Trimming took 4 bases from V and 4 from J, leaving 7 bases between them. The CDR3 loop is CAISGRSTGELFF. Here the CDR3 DNA reads TGTGCCATCAGTGGGAGGTCCACCGGGGAGCTGTTTTTT.

The chain combines TRBV7-3 with TRBJ1-2; tentative D call: TRBD1 (6 bases). The germline V gene has CDR1 SGHTA and CDR2 FQGTGA. The CDR3 has 14 residues. V lost 5 bases and J lost 6, with 16 bases in between. Here the CDR3 reads CASSPQGRKDGYTF. The CDR3 region has the DNA TGTGCCAGCAGCCCCCAGGGGCGCAAGGATGGCTACACCTTC.

There are a few counts of this clone. The CDR3 nucleotides read TGCAGCGTCAAGCCACAGGGGTCTAACACTGAAGCTTTCTTT. This translates into CSVKPQGSNTEAFF. The chain couples TRBV29-1 to TRBJ1-1, with TRBD1 matching 7 bases. This CDR3 region has 14 residues. Germline-derived CDR1 and CDR2 are SQVTM and ANQGSEA. V gave up 6 bases and J gave up 2 bases; unmatched junction bases: 9.

This clone was recorded at least ten times. The chain links TRBV9 to TRBJ1-4; D gene uncertain. This CDR3 is built from 14 residues. From germline, CDR1 is SGDLS and CDR2 YYNGEE. The V gene lost 0 bases and the J gene lost 5 bases, with 8 bases spanning the gap. CDR3 sequence reads: CASSVDEGNEKLFF. As DNA, the CDR3 is TGTGCCAGCAGCGTAGACGAGGGAAATGAAAAACTGTTTTTT.

The V call is TRBV5-1, the J call TRBJ2-3; 10 bases match TRBD2. V dropped 2 bases and J dropped 1; count of bases not matched to a gene: 10. Germline V lookup: CDR1 SGHRS, CDR2 YFSETQ. The CDR3 totals 18 residues. CDR3 amino acids: CASSLLPPLAGGTDTQYF. The CDR3 region has the DNA TGCGCCAGCAGCTTACTTCCTCCGCTAGCGGGAGGCACAGATACGCAGTATTTT.

This clone was counted at least ten times. The V and J genes are TRBV7-9 and TRBJ2-7, with D tentatively TRBD2 (6 bases). Trimming took 4 bases from V and 2 from J, leaving 15 bases between them. Germline V CDR1 and CDR2: SEHNR, FQNEAQ (reference sequence). There are 15 residues in the CDR3. CDR3 coding DNA: TGTGCCAGCAGCTCCGGGGCGGGGAATGCCTACGAGCAGTACTTC. This codes for CASSSGAGNAYEQYF.

There are a few counts of this clone. This chain joins TRBV5-4 and TRBJ1-1; D unclear. The germline V gene has CDR1 SGHNT and CDR2 YYREEE (reference sequence). V was trimmed by 3 bases and J by 1 base, leaving 10 bases between them. This CDR3 has 14 residues. The CDR3 DNA reads TGTGCCAGCAGCTCCCGCGGCAGGAACACTGAAGCTTTCTTT. This sequence encodes CASSSRGRNTEAFF.

The J gene is TRBJ1-6, the V gene TRBV28; a weak D match, TRBD1 (5 bases). Germline CDR1 and CDR2: MDHEN and SYDVKM. The CDR3 runs to 13 residues. Deletions cut 3 bases from V and 5 bases from J, with 5 bases between. The CDR3 sequence is CASSLTDNSPLHF. As DNA, the CDR3 is TGTGCCAGCAGTTTGACAGATAATTCACCCCTCCACTTT.

This clone was recorded a few times. The J gene is TRBJ1-4, the V gene TRBV29-1, with 9 nucleotides matching TRBD1. Germline V lookup: CDR1 SQVTM, CDR2 ANQGSEA. The CDR3 extends over 14 amino acids. V lost 4 bases, J lost 6 bases, and 6 bases stayed unmatched. The CDR3 DNA is TGCAGCGTTGGGGGACAGGGAGGAGATGAAAAACTGTTTTTT. Protein product: CSVGGQGGDEKLFF.

The chain combines TRBV28 with TRBJ2-1; the match to TRBD2 covers 9 bases. The CDR3 is 15 amino acids. Germline V gene lookup returns CDR1 MDHEN and CDR2 SYDVKM. The ends lost 7 bases at V and 8 bases at J; junction bases unmatched: 12. The DNA of the CDR3 is TGTGCCAGCATATATTCTGGCGGGGGGGCCCATGAGCAGTTCTTC. Encoded protein: CASIYSGGGAHEQFF.

Only a few counts were recorded for this clone. The chain combines TRBV30 with TRBJ2-3; D is uncertain. Trimming shortened V by 0 bases and J by 5 bases, and 12 bases separated the two germline ends. The CDR3 extends over 14 amino acids. Germline assignment: CDR1 GTSNPN and CDR2 SVGIG (reference sequence). The CDR3 region is CAWSVQAGGDTQYF. CDR3 sequence (DNA): TGTGCCTGGAGTGTACAAGCTGGCGGAGATACGCAGTATTTT.

This clone has a handful of counts. The chain has TRBV7-3 and TRBJ1-2, with a tentative D call TRBD1 (6 bases). Germline V gene data show CDR1 as SGHTA and CDR2 as FQGTGA. The CDR3 is made up of 15 amino acids. V lost 0 bases to trimming and J lost 1 base, with 9 bases between them. CDR3 amino acids: CASSLTKDSNYGYTF. The CDR3 DNA sequence: TGTGCCAGCAGCTTAACCAAGGACAGTAACTATGGCTACACCTTC.

This clone was seen a handful of times. The rearrangement links TRBV5-1 to TRBJ1-2; 8 bases line up with TRBD1. Unmatched junction bases numbered 6, after V lost 2 bases and J lost 6 bases. CDR3 length: 14 residues. Germline V lookup: CDR1 SGHRS, CDR2 YFSETQ. Here the CDR3 reads CASSFLQGVHGYTF. The CDR3 DNA follows: TGCGCCAGCAGCTTCCTACAGGGGGTTCATGGCTACACCTTC.

V is TRBV14 and J is TRBJ2-2; D call uncertain. This CDR3 region has 13 residues. The V and J ends lost 1 base and 6 bases respectively, with 6 bases between them. Germline CDR1 reads SGHDN; CDR2 reads FVKESK. The DNA for the CDR3 is TGTGCCAGCAGCCAAGTTCCAGCCGGGGAGCTGTTTTTT. The encoded protein is CASSQVPAGELFF.

The chain couples TRBV6-5 to TRBJ1-2; perhaps TRBD1 as D (5 bases). This CDR3 is 14 amino acids long. Germline V lookup: CDR1 MNHEY, CDR2 SVGAGI. Deletions cut 0 bases from V and 7 bases from J, with 12 bases between. The CDR3 sequence is CASSYSPPRAGYTF. The CDR3 DNA reads as TGTGCCAGCAGTTACTCCCCCCCCAGGGCTGGCTACACCTTC.

The CDR3 DNA reads TGTGCCAGCAGCGTAGGAGCCCGACAGGGTAGTTCTGGGGCCAACGTCCTGACTTTC. Amino acid sequence: CASSVGARQGSSGANVLTF. The rearrangement links TRBV9 to TRBJ2-6, with 7 bases matching TRBD1. The CDR3 is 19 amino acids. V lost 0 bases and J lost 1; bases outside the gene matches: 10. Germline V gene sequence: CDR1 SGDLS, CDR2 YYNGEE.